These 7 T cell receptor beta chains share one sample of origin, sequenced in a study of CD8+CD57+ T cells in acquired aplastic anemia (dated by TCRdb to 2016 to 2019). Patients chosen for sequencing had shown expansion of CD8+CD57+ cells by flow cytometry. The reads were generated on an Illumina HiSeq 2000. TCR beta VDJ combination and CDR3 sequence profiling used genomic DNA as the template. The public reads were quality trimmed at Q25 with fastp and then assembled into clones with MiXCR by TCRdb, keeping productive beta chains. Here each entry gathers all rows of one CDR3 protein and keeps the most common genes and DNA. The sample table records around 250,000 distinct CDR3 sequences; around 82% of these occur just once. The top ten constitute approximately 42% of the sample. Material: sorted CD4+, CD8+, or CD8+CD57+ T cells (not recorded which) from PBMCs. These receptors were taken from a human donor with aplastic anemia.

To note about this clonotype: Since no conserved phenylalanine or tryptophan closes the CDR3, a read error is the likely cause. The DNA is left out, because the CDR3 cannot be placed on it with certainty; the CDR3 is given as TCRdb lists it. This sequence joins TRBV2 and TRBJ1-4. Germline V lookup: CDR1 SNHLY, CDR2 FYNNEI. The CDR3 has 12 residues if both end residues are counted. CDR3 sequence: CASGGGGGKLLH.

The V gene is TRBV9, the J gene TRBJ2-3; perhaps D is TRBD1 or TRBD2 (5 bases each). CDR3 size: 14 residues. Trimming stripped 4 bases from V and 15 bases from J, with 24 bases between. Germline V gives CDR1 SGDLS, CDR2 YYNGEE. The CDR3 DNA sequence: TGTGCCAGCAGCACCGGGACCATGGACACCGAGTACTATTTT. Translation: CASSTGTMDTEYYF.

The table lists this clonotype with a few counts. V usage is TRBV11-2 and J usage is TRBJ2-1; the match to TRBD1 covers 10 bases. With 0 bases clipped from V and 2 bases from J, the junction kept 4 bases outside the gene matches. CDR3 length equals 17 residues. Germline CDR1 reads SGHAT; CDR2 reads FQNNGV. The DNA for the CDR3 is TGTGCCAGCAGCTTAGATCTGACAGGGGGCACCTACAATGAGCAGTTCTTC. This sequence encodes CASSLDLTGGTYNEQFF. Full variable domain (missing parts from reference TRBV11-2 and TRBJ2-1): EAGVAQSPRYKIIEKRQSVAFWCNPISGHATLYWYQQILGQGPKLLIQFQNNGVVDDSQLPKDRFSAERLKGVDSTLKIQPAKLEDSAVYLCASSLDLTGGTYNEQFFGPGTRLTVL.

The rearrangement links TRBV5-5 to TRBJ2-7; tentatively, D is TRBD1 (6 bases). V gave up 4 bases and J gave up 0 bases, with 14 bases separating them. This CDR3 region has 15 residues. Germline values: CDR1 SGHKS, CDR2 YYEKEE (reference sequence). CDR3 nucleotide sequence: TGTGCCAGCAGCGGGGTGGGGGCTAGCTCCTACGAGCAGTACGTC. This translates into CASSGVGASSYEQYV.

J is TRBJ2-1 and V is TRBV7-2, with D hard to call. CDR1 and CDR2 from the germline V gene are SGHTA and FQGNSA. This CDR3 spans 16 amino acids. V gave up 2 bases and J gave up 8 bases, with 19 bases separating them. The CDR3 protein is CASSLQRSPESDEQFF. DNA for the CDR3: TGTGCCAGCAGCTTACAAAGAAGTCCCGAGAGCGATGAGCAGTTCTTC.

V gene TRBV3-1 combines with J gene TRBJ1-1, with TRBD1 identical over 8 bases. The germline V gene has CDR1 LGHDT and CDR2 YNNKEL (reference sequence). The CDR3 extends over 16 amino acids. V shed 0 bases and J 10 bases; nucleotides not matched to a gene: 13. In DNA form, the CDR3 reads TGTGCCAGCAGCCAAGACGCAGGGGGCCGAGGGGAAGGAGCTTTCTTT. Its translation is CASSQDAGGRGEGAFF.

The chain uses TRBV2 and TRBJ2-6; D unresolved. CDR1 is SNHLY and CDR2 is FYNNEI in the germline V gene. The CDR3 loop spans 16 amino acids. Trimming removed 6 bases at V and 4 bases at J, with 16 bases between. DNA for the CDR3: TGTGCCAGCAGCGATGCGGATAGCTACGGGGCCAACGTCCTGACTTTC. Protein: CASSDADSYGANVLTF.